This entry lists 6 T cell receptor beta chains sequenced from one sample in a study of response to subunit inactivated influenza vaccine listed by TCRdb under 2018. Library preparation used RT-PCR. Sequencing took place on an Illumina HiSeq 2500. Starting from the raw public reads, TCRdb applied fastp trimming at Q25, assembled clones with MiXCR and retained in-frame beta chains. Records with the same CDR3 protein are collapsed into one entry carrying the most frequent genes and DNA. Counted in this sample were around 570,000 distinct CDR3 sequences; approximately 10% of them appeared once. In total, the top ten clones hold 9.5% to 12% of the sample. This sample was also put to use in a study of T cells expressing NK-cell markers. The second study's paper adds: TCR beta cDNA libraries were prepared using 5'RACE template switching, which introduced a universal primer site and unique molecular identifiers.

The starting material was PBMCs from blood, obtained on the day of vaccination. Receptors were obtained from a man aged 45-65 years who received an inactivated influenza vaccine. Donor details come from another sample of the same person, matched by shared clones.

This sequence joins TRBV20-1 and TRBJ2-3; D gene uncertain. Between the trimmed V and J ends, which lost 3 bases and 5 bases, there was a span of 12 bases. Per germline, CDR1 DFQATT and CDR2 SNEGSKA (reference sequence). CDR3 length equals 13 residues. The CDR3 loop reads CSARATGRDTQYF. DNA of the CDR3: TGCAGTGCTAGGGCAACGGGCCGAGATACGCAGTATTTT.

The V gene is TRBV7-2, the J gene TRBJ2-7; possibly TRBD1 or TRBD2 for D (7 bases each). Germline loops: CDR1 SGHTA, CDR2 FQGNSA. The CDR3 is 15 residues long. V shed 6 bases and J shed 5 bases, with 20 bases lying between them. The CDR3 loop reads CASRPQGGLRDEQYF. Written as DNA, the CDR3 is TGTGCCAGCAGACCTCAGGGGGGGCTAAGGGACGAGCAGTACTTC.

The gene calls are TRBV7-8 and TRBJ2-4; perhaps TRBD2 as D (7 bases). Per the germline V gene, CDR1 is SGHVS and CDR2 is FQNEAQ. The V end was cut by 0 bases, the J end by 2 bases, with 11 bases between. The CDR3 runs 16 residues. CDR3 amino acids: CASSLAAGATKNIQYF. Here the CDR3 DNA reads TGTGCCAGCAGCTTAGCCGCGGGGGCCACCAAAAACATTCAGTACTTC.

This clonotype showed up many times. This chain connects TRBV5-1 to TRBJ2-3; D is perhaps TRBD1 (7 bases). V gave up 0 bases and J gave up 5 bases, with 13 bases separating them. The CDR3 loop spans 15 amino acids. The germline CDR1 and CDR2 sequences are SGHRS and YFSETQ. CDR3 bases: TGCGCCAGCAGCTTGGGGCAGGGGGGTCGAGATACGCAGTATTTT. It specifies CASSLGQGGRDTQYF.

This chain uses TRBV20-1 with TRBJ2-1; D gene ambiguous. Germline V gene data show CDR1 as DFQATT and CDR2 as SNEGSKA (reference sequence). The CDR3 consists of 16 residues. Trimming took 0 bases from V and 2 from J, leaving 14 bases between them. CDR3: CSARDLMSGPYNEQFF. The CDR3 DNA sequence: TGCAGTGCTAGAGATCTCATGTCAGGCCCCTACAATGAGCAGTTCTTC.

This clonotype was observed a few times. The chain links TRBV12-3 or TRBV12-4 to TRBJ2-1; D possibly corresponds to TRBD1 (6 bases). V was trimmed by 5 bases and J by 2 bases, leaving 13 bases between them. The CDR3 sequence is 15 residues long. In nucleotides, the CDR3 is TGTGCCAGCAGTCTCAGAACAGGGCCCTACAATGAGCAGTTCTTC. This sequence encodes CASSLRTGPYNEQFF.